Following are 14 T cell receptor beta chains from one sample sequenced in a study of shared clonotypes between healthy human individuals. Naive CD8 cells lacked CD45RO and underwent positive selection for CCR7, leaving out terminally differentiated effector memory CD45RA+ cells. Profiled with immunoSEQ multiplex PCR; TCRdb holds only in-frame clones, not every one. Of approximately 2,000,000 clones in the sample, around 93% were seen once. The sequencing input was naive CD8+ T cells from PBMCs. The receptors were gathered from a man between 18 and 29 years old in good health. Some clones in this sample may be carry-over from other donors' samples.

The CDR3 loop is CASSIHSETQYF. The CDR3 DNA sequence: TGTGCCAGCAGCATCCATTCGGAGACCCAGTACTTC. The chain carries TRBV16 and TRBJ2-5, with D unclear. Germline V gene sequence: CDR1 KGHSY, CDR2 FQNENV. This CDR3 is built from 12 residues. V gave up 5 bases and J gave up 5 bases, with 9 bases separating them.

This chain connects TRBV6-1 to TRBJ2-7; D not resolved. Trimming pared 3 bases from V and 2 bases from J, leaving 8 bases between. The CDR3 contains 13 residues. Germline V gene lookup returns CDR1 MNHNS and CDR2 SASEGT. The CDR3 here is CASSERPTYEQYF. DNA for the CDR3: TGTGCCAGCAGTGAGCGACCAACCTACGAGCAGTACTTC.

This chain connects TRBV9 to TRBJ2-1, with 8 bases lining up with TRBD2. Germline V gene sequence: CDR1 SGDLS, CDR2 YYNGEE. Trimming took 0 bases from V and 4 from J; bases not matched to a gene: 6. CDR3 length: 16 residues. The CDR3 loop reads CASSVDVGRAYNEQFF. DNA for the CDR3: TGTGCCAGCAGCGTAGACGTCGGGAGGGCTTACAATGAGCAGTTCTTC.

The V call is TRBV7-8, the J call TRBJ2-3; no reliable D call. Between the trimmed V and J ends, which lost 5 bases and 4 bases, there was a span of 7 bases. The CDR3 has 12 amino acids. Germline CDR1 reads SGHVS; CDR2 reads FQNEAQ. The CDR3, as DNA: TGTGCCAGCAGCCAGTCCCCAGATACGCAGTATTTT. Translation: CASSQSPDTQYF.

The CDR3 spells CASSLVRGAGNTIYF. The CDR3 DNA follows: TGTGCCAGCAGCTTGGTCAGGGGGGCTGGAAACACCATATATTTT. This chain joins TRBV5-5 and TRBJ1-3; 7 positions match TRBD1. J gave up 2 bases and V 0 bases, and 2 bases lay outside the gene matches. This CDR3 region has 15 residues. CDR1 SGHKS and CDR2 YYEKEE come from the germline V gene (reference sequence).

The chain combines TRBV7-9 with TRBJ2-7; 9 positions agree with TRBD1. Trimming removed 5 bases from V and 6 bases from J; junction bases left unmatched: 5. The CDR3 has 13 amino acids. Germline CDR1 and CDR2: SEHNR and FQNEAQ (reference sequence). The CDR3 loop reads CASSEDRGGEQYF. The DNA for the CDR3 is TGTGCCAGCAGCGAGGACAGGGGTGGCGAGCAGTACTTC.

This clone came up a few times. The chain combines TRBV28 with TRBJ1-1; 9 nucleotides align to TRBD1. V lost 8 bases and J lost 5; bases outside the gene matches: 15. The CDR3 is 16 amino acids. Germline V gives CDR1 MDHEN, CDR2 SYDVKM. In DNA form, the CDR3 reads TGTGCCAGCTTGCCACATAACAGGGGGCAAGTGACTGAAGCTTTCTTT. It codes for CASLPHNRGQVTEAFF.

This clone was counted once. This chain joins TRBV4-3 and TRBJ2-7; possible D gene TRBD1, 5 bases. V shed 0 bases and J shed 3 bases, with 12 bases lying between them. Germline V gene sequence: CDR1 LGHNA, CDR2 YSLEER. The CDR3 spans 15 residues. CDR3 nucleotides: TGCGCCAGCAGCCAAGAAATAAAGGGGCTCTACGAGCAGTACTTC. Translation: CASSQEIKGLYEQYF.

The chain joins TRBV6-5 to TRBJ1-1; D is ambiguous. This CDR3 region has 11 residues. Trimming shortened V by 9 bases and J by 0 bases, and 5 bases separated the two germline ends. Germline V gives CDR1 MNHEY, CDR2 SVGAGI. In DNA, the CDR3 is TGTGCCAGTTGGATGAACACTGAAGCTTTCTTT. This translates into CASWMNTEAFF.

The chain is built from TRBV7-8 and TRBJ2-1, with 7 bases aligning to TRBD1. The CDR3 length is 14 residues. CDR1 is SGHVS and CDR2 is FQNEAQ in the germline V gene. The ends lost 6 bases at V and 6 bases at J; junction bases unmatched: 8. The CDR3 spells CASRSGEGANEQFF. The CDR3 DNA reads TGTGCCAGCAGGTCCGGAGAGGGGGCCAATGAGCAGTTCTTC. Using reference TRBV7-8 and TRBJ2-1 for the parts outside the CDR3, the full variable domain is GAGVSQSPRYKVAKRGQDVALRCDPISGHVSLFWYQQALGQGPEFLTYFQNEAQLDKSGLPSDRFFAERPEGSVSTLKIQRTQQEDSAVYLCASRSGEGANEQFFGPGTRLTVL.

CDR3 loop: CASSPRRGQGYYEQYF. The CDR3, as DNA: TGTGCCAGCAGCCCAAGGCGGGGACAGGGGTACTACGAGCAGTACTTC. This chain links TRBV13 with TRBJ2-7; 10 positions agree with TRBD1. Germline CDR1 reads PRHDT; CDR2 reads FYEKMQ (reference sequence). The CDR3 contains 16 residues. Trimming took 5 bases from V and 3 from J; bases not matched to a gene: 10. The complete variable domain, with remaining parts taken from reference TRBV13 and TRBJ2-7, reads AAGVIQSPRHLIKEKRETATLKCYPIPRHDTVYWYQQGPGQDPQFLISFYEKMQSDKGSIPDRFSAQQFSDYHSELNMSSLELGDSALYFCASSPRRGQGYYEQYFGPGTRLTVT.

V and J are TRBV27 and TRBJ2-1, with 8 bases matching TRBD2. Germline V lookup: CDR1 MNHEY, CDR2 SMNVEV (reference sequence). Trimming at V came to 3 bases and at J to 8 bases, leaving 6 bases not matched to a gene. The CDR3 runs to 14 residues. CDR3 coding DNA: TGTGCCAGCAGTTTGAGCGGGAGTATATATGAGCAGTTCTTC. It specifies CASSLSGSIYEQFF.

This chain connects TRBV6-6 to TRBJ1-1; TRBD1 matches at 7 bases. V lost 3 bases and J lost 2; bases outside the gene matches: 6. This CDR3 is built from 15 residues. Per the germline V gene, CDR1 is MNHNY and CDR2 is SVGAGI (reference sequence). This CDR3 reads CASSYWGTANTEAFF. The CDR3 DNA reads TGTGCCAGCAGTTATTGGGGGACAGCCAACACTGAAGCTTTCTTT.

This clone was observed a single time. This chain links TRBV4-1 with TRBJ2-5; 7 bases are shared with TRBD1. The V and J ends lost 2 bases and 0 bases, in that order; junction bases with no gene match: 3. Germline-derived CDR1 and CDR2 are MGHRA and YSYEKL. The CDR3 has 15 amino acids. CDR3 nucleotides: TGCGCCAGCAGCCAACCCGGGACAGACCAAGAGACCCAGTACTTC. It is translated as CASSQPGTDQETQYF.